Listed below are T cell receptor beta chains from one sample, sequenced in a study of human T cells and chemical hapten exposure. One entry per CDR3 protein, called by TCRdb with MiXCR from the RACE reads. The sample gives 75,000 to 90,000 distinct CDR3 sequences, roughly 7.2% of which show up once; roughly 1.5% is in the top ten. Source: whole blood, taken in connection with sensitization to the hapten diphenylcyclopropenone (DPC). These receptors all stem from a woman aged 30 to 39 with alopecia areata. Some clones in this sample may be carry-over from other donors' samples. The CDR3 runs from the conserved cysteine through the conserved F or W. The order of the fields is D gene, J gene, clone size, V gene, CDR3 DNA, CDR3 protein. A D gene is named only where the DNA matches it firmly. Where a row states a size, it is once, few, many or the class of an expanded clone; other rows omit it.

NA TRBJ2-7 NA TRBV12-3/TRBV12-4 TGTGCCAGCACCTGGGGGGGGCGATCCTACGAGCAGTACTTC CASTWGGRSYEQYF
NA TRBJ2-2 NA TRBV6-6 TGTGCCAGCAGGGGCACGGGGTCGGGGGCGGACGGGGAGCTGTTTTTT CASRGTGSGADGELFF
TRBD1 TRBJ2-5 NA TRBV20-1 TGCAGTGCTAGAGATCTCCGGGACAGGGGGGTCGGGGAGACCCAGTACTTC CSARDLRDRGVGETQYF
NA TRBJ1-1 few TRBV4-2 TGTGCCAGCAGACTACAAACCAACGGTGAAGCTTTCTTT CASRLQTNGEAFF
TRBD1 TRBJ1-1 many TRBV11-3 TGTGCCAGCAGCTTGTACAGGGGCACTGAAGCTTTCTTT CASSLYRGTEAFF
NA TRBJ1-2 many TRBV10-3 TGTGCCATCGAAGGAGGGCTGGGGGACTATGGCTACACCTTC CAIEGGLGDYGYTF
NA TRBJ2-3 many TRBV7-9 TGTGCCAGCAGCTTAGGGAGTTTCTCCACAGATACGCAGTATTTT CASSLGSFSTDTQYF
NA TRBJ2-4 few TRBV25-1 TGTGCCAGCAGCTTACCAGGGGGGGGCATTCAGTACTTC CASSLPGGGIQYF
NA TRBJ2-3 few TRBV24-1 TGTGCCACCGGCGGGGATAGCACAGATACGCAGTATTTT CATGGDSTDTQYF
NA TRBJ1-3 many TRBV11-2 TGTGCCAGCAGCTCCCGGCAGAGCTCTGGAAACACCATATATTTT CASSSRQSSGNTIYF
TRBD1 TRBJ1-2 NA TRBV7-8 TGTGCCAGCAGCTTAGAACAACAGGGGGCTGGCTACACCTTC CASSLEQQGAGYTF
NA TRBJ1-1 few TRBV30 TGTGCCTGGAAAGGGACACCAAACACTGAAGCTTTCTTT CAWKGTPNTEAFF
NA TRBJ2-2 many TRBV12-3/TRBV12-4 TGTGCCAGCAGTTTCAGCTTCGGGGAGCTGTTTTTT CASSFSFGELFF
TRBD1 TRBJ2-5 few TRBV2 TGTGCCAGCAGCGAGACAGGGGAGACCCAGTACTTC CASSETGETQYF
TRBD1 TRBJ1-5 few TRBV5-6 TGTGCCAGCAGCTTGGCCGGAGCCGGGACAGGATCATATAGCAATCAGCCCCAGCATTTT CASSLAGAGTGSYSNQPQHF